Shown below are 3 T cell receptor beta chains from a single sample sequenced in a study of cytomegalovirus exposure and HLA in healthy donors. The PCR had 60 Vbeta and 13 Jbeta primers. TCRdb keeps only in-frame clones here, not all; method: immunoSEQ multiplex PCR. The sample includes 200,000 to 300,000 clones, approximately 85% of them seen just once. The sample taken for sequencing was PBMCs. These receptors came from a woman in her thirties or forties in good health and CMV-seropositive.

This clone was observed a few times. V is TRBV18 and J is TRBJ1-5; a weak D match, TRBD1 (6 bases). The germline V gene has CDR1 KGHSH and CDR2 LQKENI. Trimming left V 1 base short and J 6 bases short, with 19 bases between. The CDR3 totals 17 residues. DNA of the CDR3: TGTGCCAGCTCACCACTAGCAGTGGGGGCCGGTGGTCAGCCCCAGCATTTT. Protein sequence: CASSPLAVGAGGQPQHF. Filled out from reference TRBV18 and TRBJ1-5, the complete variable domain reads NAGVMQNPRHLVRRRGQEARLRCSPMKGHSHVYWYRQLPEEGLKFMVYLQKENIIDESGMPKERFSAEFPKEGPSILRIQQVVRGDSAAYFCASSPLAVGAGGQPQHFGDGTRLSIL.

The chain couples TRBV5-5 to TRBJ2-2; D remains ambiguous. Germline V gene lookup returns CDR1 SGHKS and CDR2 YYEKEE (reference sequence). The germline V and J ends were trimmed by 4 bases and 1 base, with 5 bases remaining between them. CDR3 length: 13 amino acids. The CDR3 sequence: CASSTRNTGELFF. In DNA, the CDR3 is TGTGCCAGCAGCACGAGGAACACCGGGGAGCTGTTTTTT.

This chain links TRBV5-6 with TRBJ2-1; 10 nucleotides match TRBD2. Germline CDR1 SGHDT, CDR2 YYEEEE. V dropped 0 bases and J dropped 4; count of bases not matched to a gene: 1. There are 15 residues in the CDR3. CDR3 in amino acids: CASSLGLAGYNEQFF. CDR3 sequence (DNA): TGTGCCAGCAGCTTGGGACTAGCGGGTTACAATGAGCAGTTCTTC.